The 22 T cell receptor beta chains presented below share a single source sample, sequenced in a study of T cells after yellow fever vaccination. TCRdb itself ran the 5' RACE reads through MiXCR, one entry per CDR3 protein. Counted here are about 73,000 distinct CDR3 sequences, approximately 8% occurring once; the ten biggest clones make up approximately 42%. Here the sequenced sample was CD8+ T cells sorted from PBMCs, taken on the day of the yellow fever booster vaccination. The source is a man aged 25-40 years who received the YFV17D yellow fever vaccine.

This clonotype was counted between two and nine times. The CDR3 DNA sequence: TGTGCCAGCAGCTTGCCAGGGGGCGCCGGTATAGCGAACACTGAAGCTTTCTTT. Residues: CASSLPGGAGIANTEAFF. V gene TRBV11-1 combines with J gene TRBJ1-1; TRBD1 matches at 8 bases. V lost 3 bases to trimming and J lost 1 base; unmatched junction nucleotides: 13. The CDR3 contains 18 residues. Germline V CDR1 and CDR2: SGHAT, FQDESV (reference sequence).

The gene calls are TRBV6-1 and TRBJ2-7; TRBD1 might be the D (7 bases). Germline V gene data show CDR1 as MNHNS and CDR2 as SASEGT. The CDR3 is 15 residues long. V lost 10 bases and J 2 bases, leaving 21 bases between the germline ends. CDR3 nucleotides: TGTGCCACCTCCTGGGCGGGACAGAGTACCTACGAGCAGTACTTC. It codes for CATSWAGQSTYEQYF.

This clonotype was observed a handful of times. The chain is built from TRBV7-9 and TRBJ2-7; D may be TRBD1 (5 bases). Trimming left V 5 bases short and J 7 bases short, with 9 bases between. Germline-derived CDR1 and CDR2 are SEHNR and FQNEAQ (reference sequence). This CDR3 is 11 amino acids long. This CDR3 reads CASSVTGEQYF. CDR3 DNA: TGTGCCAGCAGCGTCACAGGAGAGCAGTACTTC. The full variable domain, completed using reference TRBV7-9 and TRBJ2-7, is DTGVSQNPRHKITKRGQNVTFRCDPISEHNRLYWYRQTLGQGPEFLTYFQNEAQLEKSRLLSDRFSAERPKGSFSTLEIQRTEQGDSAMYLCASSVTGEQYFGPGTRLTVT.

V gene TRBV24-1 combines with J gene TRBJ2-1; D is unclear. This CDR3 is 13 amino acids long. Germline-derived CDR1 and CDR2 are KGHDR and SFDVKD. V was cut by 0 bases and J by 9 bases, with 8 bases left in between. In DNA, the CDR3 is TGTGCCACCAGTGATTTGGATTGGGGTGAGCAGTTCTTC. Translating it yields CATSDLDWGEQFF.

The chain combines TRBV9 with TRBJ2-7; D is perhaps TRBD1 (6 bases). CDR3 length: 13 residues. Trimming stripped 4 bases from V and 2 bases from J, with 10 bases between. Germline V lookup: CDR1 SGDLS, CDR2 YYNGEE. CDR3 sequence: CASSSGQTYEQYF. The CDR3 DNA reads TGTGCCAGCAGCTCAGGACAGACCTACGAGCAGTACTTC. Full variable domain (outside the CDR3, taken from reference TRBV9 and TRBJ2-7): DSGVTQTPKHLITATGQRVTLRCSPRSGDLSVYWYQQSLDQGLQFLIQYYNGEERAKGNILERFSAQQFPDLHSELNLSSLELGDSALYFCASSSGQTYEQYFGPGTRLTVT.

The CDR3 region is CASSKERPKGETQYF. Written as DNA, the CDR3 is TGTGCCAGCAGCAAAGAGCGCCCCAAAGGAGAGACCCAGTACTTC. The chain couples TRBV21-1 to TRBJ2-5; no DNA check was done on the table's D call, TRBD1. TRBV21-1 has pseudogene status. This CDR3 has 15 residues.

The rearrangement uses TRBV29-1 and TRBJ2-7, with TRBD1 matching over 8 bases. The ends lost 7 bases at V and 1 base at J; junction bases unmatched: 6. Germline values: CDR1 SQVTM, CDR2 ANQGSEA. The CDR3 is 13 residues long. The DNA of the CDR3 is TGCAGCGCTCAGACAGGGGTTTCCTACGAGCAGTACTTC. Its translation is CSAQTGVSYEQYF.

V gene TRBV3-1 combines with J gene TRBJ2-1; the D call may be TRBD1 or TRBD2 (5 bases each). CDR1 and CDR2 (germline): LGHDT, YNNKEL (reference sequence). CDR3 length equals 16 residues. Trimming removed 1 base at V and 5 bases at J, with 15 bases between. CDR3 sequence reads: CASSQAGQGSDNEQFF. The CDR3 DNA follows: TGTGCCAGCAGCCAAGCTGGGCAGGGTAGCGACAATGAGCAGTTCTTC.

This clonotype was recorded at least ten times. The CDR3 sequence: CASSSGTTSTDTQYF. CDR3 in DNA: TGTGCCAGCAGTTCCGGGACAACTAGCACAGATACGCAGTATTTT. The chain links TRBV27 to TRBJ2-3, with D perhaps matching TRBD1 (6 bases). This CDR3 comprises 15 residues. Germline V gene sequence: CDR1 MNHEY, CDR2 SMNVEV (reference sequence). Trimming shortened V by 4 bases and J by 0 bases, and 11 bases separated the two germline ends.

The CDR3 bases are TGTGCCAGCAGTTACCAGGGGCTCGAGCAGTACTTC. Translated: CASSYQGLEQYF. This chain uses TRBV6-5 with TRBJ2-7, with D maybe TRBD1 (6 bases). V was clipped by 2 bases and J by 6 bases, with 8 bases between them. Germline V gives CDR1 MNHEY, CDR2 SVGAGI. The CDR3 length is 12 residues.

A few counts support this clonotype. V and J are TRBV20-1 and TRBJ2-5; possibly TRBD1 or TRBD2 for D (5 bases each). The CDR3 has 14 residues. V gave up 6 bases and J gave up 1 base, with 15 bases separating them. Looked up from germline, CDR1 is DFQATT and CDR2 is SNEGSKA (reference sequence). CDR3 nucleotides: TGCAGTGCAGTCGGGCGAGGGGTCCAAGAGACCCAGTACTTC. This gives the protein CSAVGRGVQETQYF.

This clonotype was counted a few times. The chain couples TRBV20-1 to TRBJ2-7, with TRBD2 matching over 13 bases. CDR1 is DFQATT, CDR2 SNEGSKA, per germline (reference sequence). The CDR3 is 13 amino acids. The V and J ends lost 5 bases and 6 bases, in that order; junction bases with no gene match: 4. The CDR3 region is CSASRTSGSEQYF. DNA for the CDR3: TGCAGTGCTTCCAGGACTAGCGGGAGCGAGCAGTACTTC.

Of note for this clonotype: This could be a read error, since a much larger clone is one nucleotide away. The rearrangement links TRBV10-1 to TRBJ2-1; D remains ambiguous. Germline CDR1 and CDR2: WNHNN and SYGVQD (reference sequence). The CDR3 totals 13 residues. As DNA, the CDR3 is TGCGCCAGAAGTGAGCAACTGGTGGACGAGCAGTTCTTC. It codes for CARSEQLVDEQFF.

This clonotype was seen a few times. The chain uses TRBV12-3 or TRBV12-4 and TRBJ2-5, with D uncertain. Trimming left V 3 bases short and J 0 bases short, with 5 bases between. The CDR3 is made up of 13 amino acids. CDR3 bases: TGTGCCAGCAGTTTGAGCAACCAAGAGACCCAGTACTTC. Translation gives CASSLSNQETQYF.

The chain uses TRBV6-1 and TRBJ2-2, with no clear D. The V end was cut by 5 bases, the J end by 3 bases, with 7 bases between. This CDR3 region has 13 residues. Germline-derived CDR1 and CDR2 are MNHNS and SASEGT. The DNA for the CDR3 is TGTGCCAGCAGTCCAACCCACACCGGGGAGCTGTTTTTT. Translating gives CASSPTHTGELFF.

At least ten counts were recorded for this clonotype. The DNA of the CDR3 is TGTGCAGCCGGGACGTCTAGCACAGATACGCAGTATTTT. Translating it yields CAAGTSSTDTQYF. The chain recombines TRBV6-1 with TRBJ2-3; possibly TRBD1 or TRBD2 for D (5 bases each). The CDR3 loop spans 13 amino acids. The V gene's germline CDR1 is MNHNS and CDR2 SASEGT.

Details on this clonotype: One end of the junction does not line up with germline, which may come from a read error. The CDR3 is CSASFEGLAGGQDF. The CDR3 DNA is TGCAGTGCTAGCTTTGAAGGGCTAGCGGGAGGACAGGACTTC. The rearrangement joins TRBV20-1 to TRBJ2-7, with 11 bases matching TRBD2. CDR3 length equals 14 residues. Per the germline V gene, CDR1 is DFQATT and CDR2 is SNEGSKA (reference sequence).

V is TRBV7-2 and J is TRBJ2-2; D gene uncertain. Germline V CDR1 and CDR2: SGHTA, FQGNSA. This CDR3 contains 14 residues. V lost 1 base to trimming and J lost 5 bases, with 8 bases between them. The CDR3 loop is CASSLVHVTGELFF. The CDR3 DNA sequence: TGTGCCAGCAGCTTAGTCCATGTGACCGGGGAGCTGTTTTTT.

A remark on this clonotype: A much larger clone is a single base away; this may be a read error. This rearrangement joins TRBV12-3 or TRBV12-4 to TRBJ2-2; D is ambiguous. The CDR3 has 13 residues. CDR3 DNA sequence: TGTGCCAGCAGTTACCCTAACACCTGGGAGCTGTTTTTT. This gives the protein CASSYPNTWELFF.

Details on this clonotype: A much more abundant neighbour one base away suggests this may be a read error. This chain links TRBV15 with TRBJ1-4; 9 bases fit TRBD1. Germline V gene data show CDR1 as LNHNV and CDR2 as YYDKDF (reference sequence). Trimming at V came to 5 bases and at J to 5 bases, leaving 6 bases not matched to a gene. The CDR3 length is 15 residues. The CDR3 nucleotides are TGTGCCACCAGCGGAAGACAGGGGGGAAATGAAAAACTGTTTTTT. Translated, it gives CATSGRQGGNEKLFF. Full variable domain (outside the CDR3, taken from reference TRBV15 and TRBJ1-4): DAMVIQNPRYQVTQFGKPVTLSCSQTLNHNVMYWYQQKSSQAPKLLFHYYDKDFNNEADTPDNFQSRRPNTSFCFLDIRSPGLGDTAMYLCATSGRQGGNEKLFFGSGTQLSVL.

The chain has TRBV5-6 and TRBJ2-1; the match to TRBD2 covers 10 bases. Germline V gene data show CDR1 as SGHDT and CDR2 as YYEEEE. V lost 4 bases and J lost 7; bases outside the gene matches: 2. The CDR3 totals 13 residues. CDR3 protein: CASSLTSGNEQFF. As DNA, the CDR3 is TGTGCCAGCAGCCTGACTAGCGGGAATGAGCAGTTCTTC.

The CDR3 spells CASSSTLADEQYF. DNA for the CDR3: TGTGCCAGCAGCTCAACGCTAGCGGACGAGCAGTACTTC. The chain links TRBV7-9 to TRBJ2-7, with TRBD2 matching 7 bases. The junction had 5 bases not matched to a gene; V was cut back by 4 bases and J by 5 bases. From germline, CDR1 is SEHNR and CDR2 FQNEAQ (reference sequence). This CDR3 is 13 amino acids long. Complete variable domain (other parts from reference TRBV7-9 and TRBJ2-7): DTGVSQNPRHKITKRGQNVTFRCDPISEHNRLYWYRQTLGQGPEFLTYFQNEAQLEKSRLLSDRFSAERPKGSFSTLEIQRTEQGDSAMYLCASSSTLADEQYFGPGTRLTVT.